The 9 T cell receptor beta chains in this list originate from one sample, sequenced in a study of identical twins (dated by TCRdb to about 2016). The method was 5' RACE. Instrument used: Illumina HiSeq 2000. TCRdb handled the public reads itself, with Q25 trimming in fastp and clone calling in MiXCR, and kept productive beta chains. For every CDR3 protein sequence, its rows merge into one entry that carries the most common genes and DNA. The sample table shows 400,000 to 550,000 distinct CDR3 sequences, and approximately 14% are seen once. The ten largest account for about 0.97% of the sample. This sample was also put to use in a study of yellow fever vaccine responses in identical twins.

Specimen: CD4+ T cells sorted from blood. Source of these receptors: a woman under 30 in good health.

This clonotype was seen a few times. The V call is TRBV29-1, the J call TRBJ2-7, with a tentative D call TRBD2 (6 bases). Germline V gene lookup returns CDR1 SQVTM and CDR2 ANQGSEA. Trimming pared 6 bases from V and 2 bases from J, leaving 14 bases between. This CDR3 region has 13 residues. The chain's CDR3 is CSVTLPGAYEQYF. Here the CDR3 DNA reads TGCAGCGTCACCCTTCCGGGAGCCTACGAGCAGTACTTC.

In its sample, this clonotype was seen many times. The rearrangement uses TRBV5-1 and TRBJ1-1; 12 nucleotides match TRBD1. V was clipped by 4 bases and J by 6 bases; unmatched bases: 4. This CDR3 comprises 14 residues. The germline V gene encodes CDR1 SGHRS and CDR2 YFSETQ. Written as DNA, the CDR3 is TGCGCCAGCAGCCCCGGGACAGGGGGCTCTGAAGCTTTCTTT. Its protein product is CASSPGTGGSEAFF. Filled out from reference TRBV5-1 and TRBJ1-1, the complete variable domain reads KAGVTQTPRYLIKTRGQQVTLSCSPISGHRSVSWYQQTPGQGLQFLFEYFSETQRNKGNFPGRFSGRQFSNSRSEMNVSTLELGDSALYLCASSPGTGGSEAFFGQGTRLTVV.

The rearrangement uses TRBV7-8 and TRBJ2-7; possibly TRBD2 for D (6 bases). Trimming cost V 2 bases and J 3 bases, with 11 bases left between them. Per germline, CDR1 SGHVS and CDR2 FQNEAQ. CDR3 size: 14 residues. CDR3 DNA: TGTGCCAGCAGCTTACGGGTGACTAGCTACGAGCAGTACTTC. Its translation: CASSLRVTSYEQYF.

This clonotype was seen a few times. The rearrangement links TRBV5-1 to TRBJ2-3; TRBD1 matches 8 bases. Unmatched junction bases numbered 6, after V lost 3 bases and J lost 6 bases. CDR1 and CDR2 from the germline V gene are SGHRS and YFSETQ. The CDR3 contains 14 residues. CDR3 sequence: CASSSDRGSDTQYF. The CDR3 DNA is TGCGCCAGCAGCTCCGACAGGGGAAGCGATACGCAGTATTTT.

There are a few counts of this clonotype. The chain has TRBV12-3 or TRBV12-4 and TRBJ2-1; 9 bases are shared with TRBD2. The CDR3 consists of 16 residues. Trimming removed 5 bases from V and 9 bases from J; junction bases left unmatched: 14. DNA for the CDR3: TGTGCCAGCAGTCCGGGGTCTAGCGGGAAGGTCCGTGAGCAGTTCTTC. Translating it yields CASSPGSSGKVREQFF.

This clonotype was detected only a few times. DNA of the CDR3: TGTGCCATCAGCGATCTGATCCGGGACAGGGACTATGGCTACACCTTC. The encoded protein is CAISDLIRDRDYGYTF. The V gene is TRBV10-3, the J gene TRBJ1-2, with 9 bases fitting TRBD1. With 6 bases clipped from V and 3 bases from J, the junction kept 11 bases outside the gene matches. Germline CDR1 and CDR2: ENHRY and SYGVKD. The CDR3 consists of 16 residues.

This clonotype was detected only a few times. The chain uses TRBV29-1 and TRBJ2-5; 8 bases line up with TRBD2. Germline CDR1 SQVTM, CDR2 ANQGSEA. The CDR3 is 12 amino acids. With V trimmed by 8 bases and J by 4 bases, 6 bases remained unmatched. The DNA of the CDR3 is TGCAGCCTCGGGAGGGGCCGAGAGACCCAGTACTTC. It is translated as CSLGRGRETQYF.

The DNA for the CDR3 is TGCAGCGTTCGGTCTTCCGGGGGAGCCAAAAACATTCAGTACTTC. This translates into CSVRSSGGAKNIQYF. The chain uses TRBV29-1 and TRBJ2-4, with D maybe TRBD2 (6 bases). The CDR3 has 15 amino acids. The V end was cut by 5 bases, the J end by 0 bases, with 14 bases between. Per germline, CDR1 SQVTM and CDR2 ANQGSEA.

In this sample, this clonotype turned up a few times. The V call is TRBV28, the J call TRBJ2-1; D is undetermined. The length of the CDR3 is 12 residues. Trimming took 3 bases from V and 9 from J, leaving 9 bases between them. Per germline, CDR1 MDHEN and CDR2 SYDVKM. The DNA for the CDR3 is TGTGCCAGCAGTTTGTTAAGGAGTGAGCAGTTCTTC. This sequence encodes CASSLLRSEQFF.